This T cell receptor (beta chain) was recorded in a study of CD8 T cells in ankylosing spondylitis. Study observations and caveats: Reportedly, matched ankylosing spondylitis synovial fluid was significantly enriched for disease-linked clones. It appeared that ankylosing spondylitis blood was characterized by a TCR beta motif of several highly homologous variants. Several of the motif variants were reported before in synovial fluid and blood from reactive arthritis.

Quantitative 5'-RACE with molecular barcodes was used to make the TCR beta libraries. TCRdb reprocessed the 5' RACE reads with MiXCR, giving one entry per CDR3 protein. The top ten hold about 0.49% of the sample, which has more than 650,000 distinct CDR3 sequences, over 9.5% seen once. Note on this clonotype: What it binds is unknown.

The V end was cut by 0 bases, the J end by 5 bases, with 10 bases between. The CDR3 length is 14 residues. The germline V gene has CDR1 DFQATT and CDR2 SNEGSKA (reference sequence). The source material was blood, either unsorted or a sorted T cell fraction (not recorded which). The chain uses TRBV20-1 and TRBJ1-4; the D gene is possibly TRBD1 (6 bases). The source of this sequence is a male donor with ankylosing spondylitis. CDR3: CSARDTGSNEKLFF. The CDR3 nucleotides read TGCAGTGCTAGAGACACAGGGTCGAATGAAAAACTGTTTTTT.